Sequencing of this TCR beta chain was carried out in a study of T cell changes during pregnancy in multiple sclerosis. Only in-frame clones appear in the TCRdb table, and some are missing; sequencing was by immunoSEQ multiplex PCR. The table includes approximately 32,000 clones, approximately 89% detected once. V shed 0 bases, J shed 3 bases, and the junction held 1 base outside the gene matches. Germline V CDR1 and CDR2: MNHNS, SASEGT. The CDR3 has 15 amino acids. The origin of this receptor is a female donor with multiple sclerosis, enrolled in a pregnancy study. The sample in question was CD8+ T cells from peripheral blood mononuclear cells, obtained in the first trimester of pregnancy. The gene calls are TRBV6-1 and TRBJ2-7; 11 positions agree with TRBD2. The CDR3, as DNA: TGTGCCAGCAGTGAAGCTCTAGCGGGAGGCTACGAGCAGTACTTC. Protein sequence: CASSEALAGGYEQYF.